This T cell receptor (beta chain) was sequenced in a study of metastatic and nonmetastatic thyroid tumors. Study context: The comparison covered peripheral blood and tumor or nodule tissue in malignant and benign thyroid patients. Points from the study as a whole: The study reportedly found significantly higher TCR beta diversity in malignant thyroid tumors than benign nodules, in blood and tumor.

Not a single patient had been given any form of treatment at any point before undergoing thyroid surgery. TCRdb reprocessed the PCR reads using MiXCR. The sample lists 3,000 to 4,500 clones, about a third occurring once. This clone was recorded a few times. What it binds is unknown. Germline V CDR1 and CDR2: SNHLY, FYNNEI. Trimming removed 11 bases from V and 1 base from J, with 11 bases in between. The CDR3 is 13 amino acids. The chain uses TRBV2 and TRBJ2-2; D possibly corresponds to TRBD1 (5 bases). Sample: adjacent normal tissue. The TCR comes from a female donor with papillary thyroid cancer or a benign thyroid nodule (not recorded which). Some clones in this sample may be carry-over from other donors' samples. The chain's CDR3 is CASRQKNTGELFF. CDR3 nucleotide sequence: TGTGCCTCCCGACAGAAGAACACCGGGGAGCTGTTTTTT.